This T cell receptor beta chain derives from a study of blood T cell repertoires in COVID-19. The germline V and J ends were trimmed by 5 bases and 4 bases, with 12 bases remaining between them. Per the germline V gene, CDR1 is SGHNT and CDR2 is YENEEA. CDR3 size: 13 residues. Repertoires were generated with immunoSEQ multiplex PCR, while TCRdb's copy carries only in-frame clones and drops some. The sample carries 150,000 or so clones, 81% recorded once. This clone has a single count. The rearrangement joins TRBV11-3 to TRBJ2-7, with a tentative D call TRBD1 (6 bases). The TCR comes from a man between 60 and 70 years old with active or convalescent COVID-19. The sample taken for sequencing was peripheral blood. DNA for the CDR3: TGTGCCAGCAGCCTACAGGGTGATTACGAGCAGTACTTC. Its protein is CASSLQGDYEQYF.